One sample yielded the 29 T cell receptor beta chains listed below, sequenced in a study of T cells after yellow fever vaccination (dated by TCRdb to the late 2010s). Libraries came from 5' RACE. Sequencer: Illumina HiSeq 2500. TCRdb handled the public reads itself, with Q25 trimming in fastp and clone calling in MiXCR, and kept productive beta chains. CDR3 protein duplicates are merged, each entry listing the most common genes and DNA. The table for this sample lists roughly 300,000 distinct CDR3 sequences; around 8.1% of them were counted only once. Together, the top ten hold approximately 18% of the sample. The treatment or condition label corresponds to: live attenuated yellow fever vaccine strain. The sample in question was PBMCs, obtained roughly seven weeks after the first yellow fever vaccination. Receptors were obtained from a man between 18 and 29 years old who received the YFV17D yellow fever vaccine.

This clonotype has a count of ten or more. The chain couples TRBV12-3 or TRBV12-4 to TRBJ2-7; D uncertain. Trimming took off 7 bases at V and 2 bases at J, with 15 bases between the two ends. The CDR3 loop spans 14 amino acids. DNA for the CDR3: TGTGCCAGCAAGATCTCCGGCGGCGCCTACGAGCAGTACTTC. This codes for CASKISGGAYEQYF.

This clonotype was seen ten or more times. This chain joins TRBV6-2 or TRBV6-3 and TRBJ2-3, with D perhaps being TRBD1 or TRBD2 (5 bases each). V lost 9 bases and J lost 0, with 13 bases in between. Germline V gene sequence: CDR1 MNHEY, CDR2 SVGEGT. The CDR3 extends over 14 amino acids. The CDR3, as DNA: TGTGCCAGTGACGGGACGGGGAGCACAGATACGCAGTATTTT. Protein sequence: CASDGTGSTDTQYF.

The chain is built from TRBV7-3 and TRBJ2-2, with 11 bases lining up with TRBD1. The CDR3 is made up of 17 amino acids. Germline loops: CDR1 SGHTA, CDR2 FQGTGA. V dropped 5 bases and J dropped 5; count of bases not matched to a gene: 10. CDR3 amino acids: CASSLQDRGLGTGELFF. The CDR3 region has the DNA TGTGCCAGCAGCCTTCAGGACAGGGGGCTCGGAACCGGGGAGCTGTTTTTT.

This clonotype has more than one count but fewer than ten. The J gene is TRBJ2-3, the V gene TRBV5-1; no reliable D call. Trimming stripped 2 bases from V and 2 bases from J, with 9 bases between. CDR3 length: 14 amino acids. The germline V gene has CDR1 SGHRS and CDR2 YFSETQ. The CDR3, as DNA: TGCGCCAGCAGCTTCGGTAGCCCCACAGATACGCAGTATTTT. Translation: CASSFGSPTDTQYF.

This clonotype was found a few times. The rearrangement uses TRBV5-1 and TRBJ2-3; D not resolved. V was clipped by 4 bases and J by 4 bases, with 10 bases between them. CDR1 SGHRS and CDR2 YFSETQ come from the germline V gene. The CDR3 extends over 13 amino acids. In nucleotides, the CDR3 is TGCGCCAGCAGCCCGAACTCGGCAGATACGCAGTATTTT. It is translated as CASSPNSADTQYF.

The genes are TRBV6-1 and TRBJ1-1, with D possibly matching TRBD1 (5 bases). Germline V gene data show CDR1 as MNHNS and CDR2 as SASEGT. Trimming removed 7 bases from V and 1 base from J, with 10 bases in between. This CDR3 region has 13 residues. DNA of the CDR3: TGTGCCAGCACAAAAGGGACGAACACTGAAGCTTTCTTT. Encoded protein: CASTKGTNTEAFF.

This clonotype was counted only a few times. DNA for the CDR3: TGTGCCAGCAGCCTAAAGGTCGTCCCCGAGACCCAGTACTTC. Protein product: CASSLKVVPETQYF. J is TRBJ2-5 and V is TRBV5-4; D remains ambiguous. The CDR3 runs 14 residues. Germline V gene lookup returns CDR1 SGHNT and CDR2 YYREEE (reference sequence). Trimming stripped 4 bases from V and 5 bases from J, with 15 bases between.

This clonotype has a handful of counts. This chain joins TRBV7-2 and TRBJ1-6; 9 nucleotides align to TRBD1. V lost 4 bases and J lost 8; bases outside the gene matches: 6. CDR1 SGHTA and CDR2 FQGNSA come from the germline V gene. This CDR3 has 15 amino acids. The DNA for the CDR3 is TGTGCCAGCAGCTCATCGGGACAGGGCTATTCACCCCTCCACTTT. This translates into CASSSSGQGYSPLHF. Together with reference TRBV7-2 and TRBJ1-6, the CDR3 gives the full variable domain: GAGVSQSPSNKVTEKGKDVELRCDPISGHTALYWYRQSLGQGLEFLIYFQGNSAPDKSGLPSDRFSAERTGGSVSTLTIQRTQQEDSAVYLCASSSSGQGYSPLHFGNGTRLTVT.

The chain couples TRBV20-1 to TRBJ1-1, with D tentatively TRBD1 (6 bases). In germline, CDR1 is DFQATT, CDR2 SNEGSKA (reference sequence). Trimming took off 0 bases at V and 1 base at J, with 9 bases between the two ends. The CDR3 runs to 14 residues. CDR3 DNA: TGCAGTGCTAGAGAGGGGGCCCGGAACACTGAAGCTTTCTTT. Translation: CSAREGARNTEAFF.

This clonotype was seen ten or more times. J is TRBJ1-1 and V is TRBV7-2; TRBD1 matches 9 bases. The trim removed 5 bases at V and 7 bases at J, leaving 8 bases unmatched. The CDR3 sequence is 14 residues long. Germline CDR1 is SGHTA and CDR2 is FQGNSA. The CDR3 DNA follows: TGTGCCAGCAGCACCAGACAGGGGGAGGTTGAAGCTTTCTTT. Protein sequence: CASSTRQGEVEAFF. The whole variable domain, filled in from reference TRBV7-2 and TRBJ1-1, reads GAGVSQSPSNKVTEKGKDVELRCDPISGHTALYWYRQSLGQGLEFLIYFQGNSAPDKSGLPSDRFSAERTGGSVSTLTIQRTQQEDSAVYLCASSTRQGEVEAFFGQGTRLTVV.

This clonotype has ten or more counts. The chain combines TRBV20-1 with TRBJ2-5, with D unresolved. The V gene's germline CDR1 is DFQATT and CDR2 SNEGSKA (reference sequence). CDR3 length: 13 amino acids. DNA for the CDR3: TGCACCCCCTTCGGACGGCTCCAAGAGACCCAGTACTTC. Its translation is CTPFGRLQETQYF.

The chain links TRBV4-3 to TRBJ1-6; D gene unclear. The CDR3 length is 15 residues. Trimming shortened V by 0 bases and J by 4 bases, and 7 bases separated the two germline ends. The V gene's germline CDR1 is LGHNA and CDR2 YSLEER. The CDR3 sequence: CASSQDSDYNSPLHF. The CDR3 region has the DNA TGCGCCAGCAGCCAAGATTCAGATTATAATTCACCCCTCCACTTT.

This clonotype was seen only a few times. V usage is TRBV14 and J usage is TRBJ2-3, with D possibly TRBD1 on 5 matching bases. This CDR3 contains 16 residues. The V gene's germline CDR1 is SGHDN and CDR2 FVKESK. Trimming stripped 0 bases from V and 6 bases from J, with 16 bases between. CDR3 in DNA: TGTGCCAGCAGCCAAGATAGGTCCAGGGTTAGGGATACGCAGTATTTT. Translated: CASSQDRSRVRDTQYF.

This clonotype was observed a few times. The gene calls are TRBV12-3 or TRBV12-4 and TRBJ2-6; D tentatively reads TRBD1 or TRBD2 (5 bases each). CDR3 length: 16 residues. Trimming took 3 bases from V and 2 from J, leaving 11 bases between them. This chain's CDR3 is CASSFVWGTGANVLTF. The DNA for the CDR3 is TGTGCCAGCAGTTTTGTTTGGGGGACTGGGGCCAACGTCCTGACTTTC.

Written as DNA, the CDR3 is TGCAGTGCTAGGGGCGGCGATTCAGGGTCCGTTGGCTACACCTTC. Its translation is CSARGGDSGSVGYTF. The chain links TRBV20-1 to TRBJ1-2; weak D call: TRBD1 (5 bases). Germline V gene lookup returns CDR1 DFQATT and CDR2 SNEGSKA (reference sequence). The CDR3 covers 15 residues. Trimming took 3 bases from V and 7 from J, leaving 21 bases between them.

In DNA, the CDR3 is TGCAGTGCTAGAAACTTAGCGGGGGAAGGCAATGAGCAGTTCTTC. Translating gives CSARNLAGEGNEQFF. The gene calls are TRBV20-1 and TRBJ2-1, with TRBD2 identical over 9 bases. The CDR3 has 15 amino acids. Looked up from germline, CDR1 is DFQATT and CDR2 is SNEGSKA (reference sequence). Germline trimming cut 2 bases from V and 6 bases from J; bases unmatched to any gene: 8.

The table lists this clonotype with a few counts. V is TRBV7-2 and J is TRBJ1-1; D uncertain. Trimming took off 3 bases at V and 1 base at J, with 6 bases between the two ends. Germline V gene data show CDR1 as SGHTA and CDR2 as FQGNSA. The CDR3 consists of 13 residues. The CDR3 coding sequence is TGTGCCAGCAGCTTCCCTCCGAACACTGAAGCTTTCTTT. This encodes CASSFPPNTEAFF.

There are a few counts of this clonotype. The CDR3: CAGPFLSHSNQPQHF. For the CDR3, the DNA is TGTGCCGGCCCTTTTCTATCTCATAGCAATCAGCCCCAGCATTTT. The genes are TRBV12-3 or TRBV12-4 and TRBJ1-5; D ambiguous. The V and J ends lost 11 bases and 0 bases respectively, with 17 bases between them. This CDR3 has 15 amino acids.

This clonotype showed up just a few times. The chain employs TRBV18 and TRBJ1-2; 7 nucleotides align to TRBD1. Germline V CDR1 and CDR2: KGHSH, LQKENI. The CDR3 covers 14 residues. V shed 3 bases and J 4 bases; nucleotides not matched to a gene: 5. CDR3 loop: CASSPAGQLYGYTF. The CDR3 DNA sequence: TGTGCCAGCTCACCGGCGGGACAGCTCTATGGCTACACCTTC. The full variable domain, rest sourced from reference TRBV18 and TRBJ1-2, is NAGVMQNPRHLVRRRGQEARLRCSPMKGHSHVYWYRQLPEEGLKFMVYLQKENIIDESGMPKERFSAEFPKEGPSILRIQQVVRGDSAAYFCASSPAGQLYGYTFGSGTRLTVV.

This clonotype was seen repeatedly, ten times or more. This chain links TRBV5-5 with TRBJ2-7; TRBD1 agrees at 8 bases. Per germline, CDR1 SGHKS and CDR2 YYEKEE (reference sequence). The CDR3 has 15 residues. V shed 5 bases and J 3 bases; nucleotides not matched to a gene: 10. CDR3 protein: CASRLGTGPYYEQYV. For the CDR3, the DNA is TGTGCCAGCAGGCTGGGGACAGGACCCTACTACGAGCAGTACGTC.

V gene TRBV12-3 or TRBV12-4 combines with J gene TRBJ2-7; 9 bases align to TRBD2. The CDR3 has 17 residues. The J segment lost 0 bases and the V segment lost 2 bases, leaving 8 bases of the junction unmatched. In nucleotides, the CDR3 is TGTGCCAGCAGTTTAAGGGCTAGCGGGGATTACTCCTACGAGCAGTACTTC. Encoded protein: CASSLRASGDYSYEQYF.

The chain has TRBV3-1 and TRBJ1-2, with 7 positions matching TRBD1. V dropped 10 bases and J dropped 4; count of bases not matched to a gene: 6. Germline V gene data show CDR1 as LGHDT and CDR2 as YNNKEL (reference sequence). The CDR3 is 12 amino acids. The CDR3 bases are TGTGCCAAAAAACAGGGGCGCTATGGCTACACCTTC. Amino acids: CAKKQGRYGYTF.

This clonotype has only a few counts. The CDR3 region has the DNA TGTGCCAGCAGTTACCACAGAGTTTGGTATGGCTACACCTTC. Encoded protein: CASSYHRVWYGYTF. The V call is TRBV6-5, the J call TRBJ1-2; D is unresolved. Per germline, CDR1 MNHEY and CDR2 SVGAGI. The CDR3 consists of 14 residues. The ends were cut back, 2 bases at V and 5 bases at J, with 12 bases in the middle.

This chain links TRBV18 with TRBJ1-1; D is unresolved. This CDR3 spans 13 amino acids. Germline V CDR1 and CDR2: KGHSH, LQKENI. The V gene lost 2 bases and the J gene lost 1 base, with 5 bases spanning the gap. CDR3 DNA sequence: TGTGCCAGCTCACCAATCGGGAACACTGAAGCTTTCTTT. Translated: CASSPIGNTEAFF.

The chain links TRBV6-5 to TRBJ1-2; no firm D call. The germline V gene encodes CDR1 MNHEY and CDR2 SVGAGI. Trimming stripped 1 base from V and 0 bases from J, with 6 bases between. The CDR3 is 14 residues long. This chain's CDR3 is CASSYYGANYGYTF. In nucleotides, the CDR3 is TGTGCCAGCAGTTACTATGGAGCTAACTATGGCTACACCTTC.

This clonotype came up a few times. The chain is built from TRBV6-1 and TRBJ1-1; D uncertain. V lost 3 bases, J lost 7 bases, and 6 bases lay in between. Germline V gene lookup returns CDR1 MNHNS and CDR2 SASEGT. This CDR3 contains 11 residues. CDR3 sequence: CASSDWYEAFF. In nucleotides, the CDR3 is TGTGCCAGCAGTGATTGGTATGAAGCTTTCTTT.

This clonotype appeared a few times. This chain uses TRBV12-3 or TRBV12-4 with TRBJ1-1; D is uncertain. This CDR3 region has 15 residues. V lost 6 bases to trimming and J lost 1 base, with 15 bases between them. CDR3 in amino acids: CASREDRVGNTEAFF. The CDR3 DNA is TGTGCCAGCAGAGAGGACCGGGTGGGGAACACTGAAGCTTTCTTT.

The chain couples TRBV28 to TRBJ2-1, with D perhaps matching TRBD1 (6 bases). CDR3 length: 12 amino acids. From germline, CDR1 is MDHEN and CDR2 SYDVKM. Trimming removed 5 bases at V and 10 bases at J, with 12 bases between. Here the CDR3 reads CASSATGTEQFF. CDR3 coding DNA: TGTGCCAGCAGTGCTACCGGGACAGAGCAGTTCTTC.

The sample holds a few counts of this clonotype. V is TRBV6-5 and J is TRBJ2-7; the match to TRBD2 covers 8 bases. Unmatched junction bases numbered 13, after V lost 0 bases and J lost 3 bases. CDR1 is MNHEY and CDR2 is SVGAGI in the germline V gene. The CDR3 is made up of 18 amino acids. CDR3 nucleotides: TGTGCCAGCAGTTACTCCGGGACCGCGGGGGGTCTGGACTACGAGCAGTACTTC. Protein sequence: CASSYSGTAGGLDYEQYF.